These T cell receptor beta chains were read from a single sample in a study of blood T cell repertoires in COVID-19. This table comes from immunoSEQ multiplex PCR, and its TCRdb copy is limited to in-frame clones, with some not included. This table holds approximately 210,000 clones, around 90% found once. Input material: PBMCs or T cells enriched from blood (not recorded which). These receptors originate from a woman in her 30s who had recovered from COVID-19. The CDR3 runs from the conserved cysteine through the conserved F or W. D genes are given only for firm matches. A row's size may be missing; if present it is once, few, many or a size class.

CASSKAPIGQGRNSPLHF	TGTGCCAGCAGCAAAGCCCCCATCGGACAGGGTAGGAATTCACCCCTCCACTTT	.	TRBV21-1	TRBJ1-6	.
CASSQAGTSGGPSSYNEQFF	TGTGCCAGCAGCCAAGCCGGGACTAGCGGGGGACCGAGCTCCTACAATGAGCAGTTCTTC	TRBD2	TRBV3-1/TRBV3-2	TRBJ2-1	once
CAWNRGPLSNQPQHF	TGTGCCTGGAACAGAGGGCCTCTGAGCAATCAGCCCCAGCATTTT	.	TRBV30	TRBJ1-5	.
CASSLRRGGQPQHF	TGTGCCAGCAGTTTACGCAGGGGTGGACAGCCCCAGCATTTT	.	TRBV27	TRBJ1-5	.
CASREGLAETYEQYF	TGTGCCAGCAGAGAGGGACTAGCGGAAACCTACGAGCAGTACTTC	TRBD2	TRBV7-2	TRBJ2-7	once
CAWSRQGNEKLFF	TGTGCCTGGAGTAGACAGGGTAATGAAAAACTGTTTTTT	TRBD1	TRBV30	TRBJ1-4	.
CASSQSTGTDYGYTF	TGTGCCAGCAGCCAATCGACCGGGACAGACTATGGCTACACCTTC	TRBD1	TRBV3-1/TRBV3-2	TRBJ1-2	.
CASSLGKQGSGAFF	TGTGCCAGCAGCTTAGGGAAACAGGGGTCGGGAGCTTTCTTT	TRBD1	TRBV11-3	TRBJ1-1	.
CSVEKGETQYF	TGCAGCGTTGAAAAGGGGGAGACCCAGTACTTC	.	TRBV29-1	TRBJ2-5	.
CASPAGEPANTGELFF	TGTGCCAGCCCGGCGGGTGAACCAGCGAACACCGGGGAGCTGTTTTTT	.	TRBV2	TRBJ2-2	.
CASSDSLWGQGRAGYTF	TGTGCCAGCAGTGACAGCCTCTGGGGACAGGGCAGGGCTGGCTACACCTTC	TRBD1	TRBV6-1	TRBJ1-2	once